This T cell receptor beta chain was captured in a study of early T cells in non-severe SARS-CoV-2 infection. The CDR3 has 16 residues. Many counts were recorded for this clonotype. What it binds is not known. Study-wide results and caveats: VDJdb matching, biased toward anti-spike CD8 responses, missed private and CD4 specificities.

Researchers tagged individual cDNA molecules with unique molecular identifiers. TCRdb recomputed calls from the 5' RACE reads with MiXCR, one row per CDR3 protein. The table records 50,000 or so distinct CDR3 sequences, about 5.6% of them present only once. The V gene is TRBV21-1, the J gene TRBJ1-1; the table calls TRBD1, which could not be checked here. TRBV21-1 has pseudogene status. The TCR sequence derives from an adult who was a healthcare worker with PCR-confirmed SARS-CoV-2 infection or an uninfected control (not recorded which). The specimen sequenced was whole blood. The CDR3 region has the DNA TGTGCCAGCAGCAAGGGGGCGCCTCGTTGGGGCACTGAAGCTTTCTTT. This encodes CASSKGAPRWGTEAFF.